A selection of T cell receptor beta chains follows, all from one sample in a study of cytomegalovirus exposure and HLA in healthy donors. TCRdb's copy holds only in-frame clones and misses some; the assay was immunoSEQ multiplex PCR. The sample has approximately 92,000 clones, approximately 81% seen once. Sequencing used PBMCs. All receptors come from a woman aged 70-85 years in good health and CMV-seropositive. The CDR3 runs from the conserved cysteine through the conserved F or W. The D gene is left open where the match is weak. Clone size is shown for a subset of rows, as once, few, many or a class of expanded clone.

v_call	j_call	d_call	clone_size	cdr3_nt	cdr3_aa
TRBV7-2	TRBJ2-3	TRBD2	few	TGTGCCAGCAGCTTATTGGGACTAGCGGGAGGGCCGACAGATACGCAGTATTTT	CASSLLGLAGGPTDTQYF
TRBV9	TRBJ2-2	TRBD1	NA	TGTGCCAGCAGCGTAGGCGCAGGGGGCGCCGACACCGGGGAGCTGTTTTTT	CASSVGAGGADTGELFF
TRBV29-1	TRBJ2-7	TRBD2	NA	TGCAGCGTGCTGAAGCTCCCGGGCGGGAGCAACGAGCAGTACTTC	CSVLKLPGGSNEQYF
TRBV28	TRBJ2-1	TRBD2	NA	TGTGCCAGCAGTTTCCCAACTAGCGGGAGTATCAATGAGCAGTTCTTC	CASSFPTSGSINEQFF
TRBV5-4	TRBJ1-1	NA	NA	TGTGCCAGCAGCTTGGACAGTAACACTGAAGCTTTCTTT	CASSLDSNTEAFF
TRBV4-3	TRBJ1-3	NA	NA	TGCGCCAGCAGCCAAAAGCCCTCGGGGGACTTTGGAAACACCATATATTTT	CASSQKPSGDFGNTIYF
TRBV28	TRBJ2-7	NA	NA	TGTGCCAGCAGTTCGACAACAGGGTACGAGCAGTACTTC	CASSSTTGYEQYF
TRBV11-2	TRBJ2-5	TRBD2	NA	TGTGCCAGCAGCGATCTCGGGACTAGCGGGAAAGAGACCCAGTACTTC	CASSDLGTSGKETQYF
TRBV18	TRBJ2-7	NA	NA	TGTGCCAGCTCACTCCCCGGGAGCTACGAGCAGTACTTC	CASSLPGSYEQYF
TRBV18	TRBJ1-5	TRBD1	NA	TGTGCCAGCTCATTCGGGACAGGGGGCGCGGAGCCCCAGCATTTT	CASSFGTGGAEPQHF
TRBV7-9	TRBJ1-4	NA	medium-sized	TGTGCCAGCAGTCGGGGGGCGGGGACCTATGAAAAACTGTTTTTT	CASSRGAGTYEKLFF
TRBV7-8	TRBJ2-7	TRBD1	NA	TGTGCCAGCAGATCAGGGGGTTTTGCCTACGAGCAGTACTTC	CASRSGGFAYEQYF
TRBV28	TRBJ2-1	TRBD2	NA	TGTGCCAGCACCCTTCCCGGGACGGGGGGTCCCTACAATGAGCAGTTCTTC	CASTLPGTGGPYNEQFF
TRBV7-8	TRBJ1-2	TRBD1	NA	TGTGCCAGCAGCCTTACAGGGGTCGGCTACACCTTC	CASSLTGVGYTF
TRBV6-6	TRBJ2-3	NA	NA	TGTGCCAGCACTCAGGGGACAGATACGCAGTATTTT	CASTQGTDTQYF
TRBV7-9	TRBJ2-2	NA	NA	TGTGCCAGCAGCTTAGGACAGTCCACCGGGGAGCTGTTTTTT	CASSLGQSTGELFF
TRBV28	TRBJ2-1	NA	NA	TGTGCCAGCAGTTTACGGGGTTTCGGCGATGAGCAGTTCTTC	CASSLRGFGDEQFF
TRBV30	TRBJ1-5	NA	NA	TGTGCCTGGAGTGAACACGGGGGTCAGCCCCAGCATTTT	CAWSEHGGQPQHF
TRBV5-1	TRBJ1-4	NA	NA	TGCGCCAGCAGCCAATCCCCCGGGGGTTATGAAAAACTGTTTTTT	CASSQSPGGYEKLFF
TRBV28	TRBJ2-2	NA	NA	TGTGCCAGCAGTTTACTAAAGAGGCAGGAGCTGTTTTTT	CASSLLKRQELFF
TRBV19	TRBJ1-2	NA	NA	TGTGCCAGTAGTATTTACCCGGGGAACTATGGCTACACCTTC	CASSIYPGNYGYTF
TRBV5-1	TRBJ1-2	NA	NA	TGCGCCAGCAGCTTGGTTCAGGGAACAGCAGGCCATGGCTACACCTTC	CASSLVQGTAGHGYTF
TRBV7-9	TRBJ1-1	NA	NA	TGTTCCAGCAGCTCCTCGGGATCCACTGAAGCTTTCTTT	CSSSSSGSTEAFF
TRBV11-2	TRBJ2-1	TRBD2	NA	TGTGCCAGCAGCTCCGGGACTAGCGGGAGACCCAAGCAGTTCTTC	CASSSGTSGRPKQFF
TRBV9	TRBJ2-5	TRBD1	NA	TGTGCCAGCAGCGTTACCCCGACAGGGTTAGAGACCCAGTACTTC	CASSVTPTGLETQYF
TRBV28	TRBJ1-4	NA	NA	TGTGCCAGCAGTCCCAGGGTCACTAATGAAAAACTGTTTTTT	CASSPRVTNEKLFF